The entry that follows covers one T cell receptor beta chain sequence. What antigen it recognizes has not been identified. It has no much larger one-base neighbor in the sample; base qualities were not kept. Libraries were constructed by the immunoSEQ multiplex PCR assay. TCRdb took over this immuneACCESS table, retaining in-frame rearrangements with V and J assigned. Such tables are incomplete; in checked studies, under half of the missing clones stem from an unresolved V gene, and the remainder is unexplained. This sample comprises around 50,000 clones, 65% to 90% of them detected only once. Jointly, the top ten make up about a sixth of the sample. In this study, focal radiation therapy paired with CTLA-4 blockade (ipilimumab) was tested in patients who had chemo-refractory metastatic non-small-cell lung cancer. The data belong to a study of radiotherapy plus CTLA-4 blockade in lung cancer (dated by TCRdb to between 2017 and 2018). As for the study more broadly: Among enrolled patients, 15% to 20% had an objective response and 30% to 35% reached disease control. Findings and caveats that apply to the study as a whole: TCR clones derived from tumors expanded in peripheral blood after treatment with radiotherapy and ipilimumab. Increased serum interferon-beta after radiation, together with early dynamic changes in blood T cell clones, were reported to be the strongest predictors of response.

There are 15 amino acids in the CDR3, from cysteine to phenylalanine inclusive. The sequence is cut down to CDR3 DNA, 45 bases in frame from base 1. V is clipped by 1 base and J by 0 bases, and the sequence between their germline boundaries is 7 bases long. CDR1 and CDR2 are drawn from the germline V gene: SGHAT, FQNNGV. This sample comprised peripheral blood, obtained from a patient treated with radiotherapy plus ipilimumab. The origin of this receptor is a human donor with non-small cell lung cancer that progressed on radiotherapy plus ipilimumab. Some clones in this sample may be carry-over from other donors' samples. This chain joins TRBV11-2 to TRBJ2-1; a tentative D match to TRBD2 spans 5 bases. Here is the DNA: TGTGCCAGCAGCTTAGGAGGGAGCTCCTACAATGAGCAGTTCTTC. Its product reads: CASSLGGSSYNEQFF. The full variable domain, with segments outside the CDR3 supplied by the reference TRBV11-2 and TRBJ2-1 proteins, appears as EAGVAQSPRYKIIEKRQSVAFWCNPISGHATLYWYQQILGQGPKLLIQFQNNGVVDDSQLPKDRFSAERLKGVDSTLKIQPAKLEDSAVYLCASSLGGSSYNEQFFGPGTRLTVL.